Below, 32 T cell receptor beta chains from the same sample are listed, as sequenced in a study of cytomegalovirus exposure and HLA in healthy donors. It was with 60 Vbeta and 13 Jbeta primers that the PCR ran. Profiling relied on immunoSEQ multiplex PCR, and the TCRdb table lists in-frame clones only, not all of them. The data show under 200,000 clones, around 80% seen once. Sequencing input: PBMCs. These receptors came from a man in his forties or fifties in good health and CMV-seropositive.

This chain connects TRBV25-1 to TRBJ2-2, with 7 bases identical to TRBD2. This CDR3 has 17 residues. From germline, CDR1 is MGHDK and CDR2 SYGVNS. With 1 base clipped from V and 5 bases from J, the junction kept 10 bases outside the gene matches. The CDR3 sequence is CASSEWGGKEGTGELFF. In DNA form, the CDR3 reads TGTGCCAGCAGTGAATGGGGGGGGAAAGAGGGAACCGGGGAGCTGTTTTTT.

The rearrangement uses TRBV6-5 and TRBJ2-1; D is perhaps TRBD2 (5 bases). CDR1 is MNHEY and CDR2 is SVGAGI in the germline V gene. This CDR3 has 13 residues. V gave up 5 bases and J gave up 7 bases, with 12 bases separating them. This CDR3 reads CASSPVRRNEQFF. The CDR3 coding sequence is TGTGCCAGCAGTCCGGTTAGGAGGAATGAGCAGTTCTTC.

Only one count was recorded for this clone. J is TRBJ1-6 and V is TRBV5-1; tentatively, D is TRBD1 (5 bases). Germline V gives CDR1 SGHRS, CDR2 YFSETQ. V was clipped by 4 bases and J by 11 bases, with 22 bases between them. The length of the CDR3 is 16 residues. This CDR3 reads CASSGGEGALGPPLHF. Written as DNA, the CDR3 is TGCGCCAGCAGCGGGGGGGAAGGGGCACTCGGTCCACCCCTCCACTTT. Complete variable domain (other parts from reference TRBV5-1 and TRBJ1-6): KAGVTQTPRYLIKTRGQQVTLSCSPISGHRSVSWYQQTPGQGLQFLFEYFSETQRNKGNFPGRFSGRQFSNSRSEMNVSTLELGDSALYLCASSGGEGALGPPLHFGNGTRLTVT.

The sample holds one count of this clone. V and J are TRBV19 and TRBJ2-1; D is ambiguous. This CDR3 is built from 16 residues. Trimming shortened V by 5 bases and J by 3 bases, and 17 bases separated the two germline ends. CDR1 LNHDA and CDR2 SQIVND come from the germline V gene (reference sequence). CDR3 sequence reads: CASSPQLQNGYNEQFF. The CDR3, as DNA: TGTGCCAGTAGTCCCCAGCTACAGAACGGCTACAATGAGCAGTTCTTC.

This clone has more than one count but fewer than ten. This rearrangement joins TRBV6-1 to TRBJ2-3; the D gene is possibly TRBD1 (5 bases). Looked up from germline, CDR1 is MNHNS and CDR2 is SASEGT. V shed 8 bases and J shed 5 bases, with 11 bases lying between them. This CDR3 spans 12 amino acids. The CDR3 nucleotides are TGTGCCAGCTGGGGCACGAGAGATACGCAGTATTTT. Its protein is CASWGTRDTQYF.

The chain links TRBV4-2 to TRBJ2-3, with TRBD1 as a possible D gene (6 bases). Trimming took off 0 bases at V and 2 bases at J, with 12 bases between the two ends. The CDR3 loop spans 16 amino acids. Looked up from germline, CDR1 is LGHNA and CDR2 is YNFKEQ. CDR3 sequence: CASSQEQQGTTDTQYF. CDR3 in DNA: TGTGCCAGCAGCCAAGAGCAACAGGGCACCACAGATACGCAGTATTTT.

The chain employs TRBV2 and TRBJ1-5; tentative D call: TRBD1 (5 bases). The germline V gene has CDR1 SNHLY and CDR2 FYNNEI. Trimming left V 3 bases short and J 0 bases short, with 9 bases between. The CDR3 consists of 15 residues. DNA for the CDR3: TGTGCCAGCAGTGAGGACAACCTTAGCAATCAGCCCCAGCATTTT. Amino acids: CASSEDNLSNQPQHF.

The chain employs TRBV9 and TRBJ1-1; 9 nucleotides line up with TRBD1. Germline V lookup: CDR1 SGDLS, CDR2 YYNGEE. Trimming at V came to 3 bases and at J to 5 bases, leaving 5 bases not matched to a gene. The CDR3 runs to 14 residues. The chain's CDR3 is CASSEQGAGTEAFF. In DNA form, the CDR3 reads TGTGCCAGCAGCGAACAGGGGGCTGGAACTGAAGCTTTCTTT.

V is TRBV7-2 and J is TRBJ2-2, with 10 bases lining up with TRBD2. Germline loops: CDR1 SGHTA, CDR2 FQGNSA. This CDR3 has 18 amino acids. The V segment lost 2 bases and the J segment 4 bases; nucleotides outside the gene matches: 10. The CDR3: CASSLNRAGGQGTGELFF. In nucleotides, the CDR3 is TGTGCCAGCAGCTTAAATCGAGCGGGAGGGCAGGGCACCGGGGAGCTGTTTTTT.

The V gene is TRBV7-2, the J gene TRBJ2-1; TRBD2 agrees at 13 bases. Trimming removed 6 bases from V and 3 bases from J; junction bases left unmatched: 2. Per the germline V gene, CDR1 is SGHTA and CDR2 is FQGNSA. The CDR3 has 15 amino acids. For the CDR3, the DNA is TGTGCCAGCAGTCGGACTAGCGGGGGCTACAATGAGCAGTTCTTC. This sequence encodes CASSRTSGGYNEQFF.

The chain carries TRBV7-9 and TRBJ2-7; TRBD2 matches 7 bases. V gave up 3 bases and J gave up 2 bases; unmatched junction bases: 10. This CDR3 comprises 16 residues. In germline, CDR1 is SEHNR, CDR2 FQNEAQ (reference sequence). The CDR3 reads CASSFGFSGATYEQYF. DNA for the CDR3: TGTGCCAGCAGCTTCGGATTCAGCGGGGCGACCTACGAGCAGTACTTC.

The J gene is TRBJ2-2, the V gene TRBV14, with 7 bases aligning to TRBD1. This CDR3 region has 16 residues. The germline CDR1 and CDR2 sequences are SGHDN and FVKESK. The J segment lost 4 bases and the V segment lost 4 bases, leaving 9 bases of the junction unmatched. The CDR3 DNA follows: TGTGCCAGCAGCCCTGGAGAGACAGGGTCCACCGGGGAGCTGTTTTTT. Residues: CASSPGETGSTGELFF. Full variable domain (outside the CDR3, taken from reference TRBV14 and TRBJ2-2): EAGVTQFPSHSVIEKGQTVTLRCDPISGHDNLYWYRRVMGKEIKFLLHFVKESKQDESGMPNNRFLAERTGGTYSTLKVQPAELEDSGVYFCASSPGETGSTGELFFGEGSRLTVL.

V gene TRBV5-6 combines with J gene TRBJ1-6; 7 bases align to TRBD1. Germline V gives CDR1 SGHDT, CDR2 YYEEEE. J lost 7 bases, V lost 4 bases, and 11 bases had no gene match. This CDR3 has 16 residues. CDR3 amino acids: CASSPERQGYNSPLHF. CDR3 in DNA: TGTGCCAGCAGCCCTGAGCGACAGGGATACAATTCACCCCTCCACTTT.

This chain connects TRBV28 to TRBJ1-2; TRBD1 might be the D (6 bases). Germline CDR1 and CDR2: MDHEN and SYDVKM. V shed 5 bases and J shed 4 bases, with 11 bases lying between them. This CDR3 spans 13 amino acids. CDR3 nucleotide sequence: TGTGCCAGCAGTCGGACAGTCTCCTATGGCTACACCTTC. Translation: CASSRTVSYGYTF.

The chain uses TRBV5-1 and TRBJ1-2, with 7 positions matching TRBD1. The V segment lost 0 bases and the J segment 6 bases; nucleotides outside the gene matches: 8. This CDR3 spans 15 amino acids. The germline gives CDR1 SGHRS, CDR2 YFSETQ. The chain's CDR3 is CASSLARVTGDGYTF. The CDR3 bases are TGCGCCAGCAGCTTGGCGAGGGTAACAGGGGATGGCTACACCTTC.

The rearrangement links TRBV19 to TRBJ2-6, with TRBD1 matching over 8 bases. V was pared by 8 bases and J by 0 bases, with 9 bases of the junction left unmatched. The CDR3 covers 17 residues. Germline V gene sequence: CDR1 LNHDA, CDR2 SQIVND (reference sequence). CDR3 protein: CASLDRAISSGANVLTF. In DNA, the CDR3 is TGTGCCAGTTTGGACAGGGCTATTAGCTCTGGGGCCAACGTCCTGACTTTC.

The chain joins TRBV19 to TRBJ1-3, with 7 bases matching TRBD1. V dropped 9 bases and J dropped 0; count of bases not matched to a gene: 2. Germline V gives CDR1 LNHDA, CDR2 SQIVND (reference sequence). CDR3 length: 13 residues. CDR3 in DNA: TGTGCCAGCGACAGGGACTCTGGAAACACCATATATTTT. This sequence encodes CASDRDSGNTIYF.

This sequence joins TRBV5-1 and TRBJ2-5; D is possibly TRBD2 (6 bases). The closer fit of TRBJ2-7 to the DNA end suggests the J call may be wrong. From germline, CDR1 is SGHRS and CDR2 YFSETQ. The CDR3 runs to 12 residues. Here the CDR3 reads CASSLGGDEQYF. DNA for the CDR3: TGCGCCAGCAGCTTGGGCGGGGACGAGCAGTACTTC.

The gene calls are TRBV6-5 and TRBJ2-5, with D possibly matching TRBD2 (5 bases). This CDR3 spans 16 amino acids. Germline V gene lookup returns CDR1 MNHEY and CDR2 SVGAGI. Trimming pared 0 bases from V and 4 bases from J, leaving 15 bases between. In DNA, the CDR3 is TGTGCCAGCAGTTACTCGGGAGAAGGTGCCGGAGAGACCCAGTACTTC. Protein sequence: CASSYSGEGAGETQYF.

The chain couples TRBV28 to TRBJ2-7; 11 bases match TRBD2. CDR3 length equals 15 residues. Germline CDR1 is MDHEN and CDR2 is SYDVKM. V lost 6 bases and J lost 3; bases outside the gene matches: 7. Here the CDR3 DNA reads TGTGCCAGCAGGGGACTAGCGGAGATGGGCTACGAGCAGTACGTC. Translating it yields CASRGLAEMGYEQYV.

CDR3 region: CASSLGEEVDGYTF. The CDR3 nucleotides are TGCGCCAGCAGCTTGGGAGAGGAGGTCGATGGCTACACCTTC. The gene calls are TRBV5-1 and TRBJ1-2; D is unclear. The V end lost 0 bases, the J end lost 6 bases, and 12 bases lay between the germline ends. The CDR3 runs to 14 residues. Germline loops: CDR1 SGHRS, CDR2 YFSETQ.

The chain employs TRBV11-3 and TRBJ2-1, with D possibly TRBD2 on 5 matching bases. This CDR3 contains 15 residues. CDR1 and CDR2 from the germline V gene are SGHNT and YENEEA. V was shortened by 3 bases and J by 7 bases, with 16 bases between the two germline ends. The CDR3: CASSFPLAFGNEQFF. As DNA, the CDR3 is TGTGCCAGCAGCTTTCCCCTAGCTTTCGGGAATGAGCAGTTCTTC.

The chain has TRBV11-3 and TRBJ2-7; TRBD2 matches at 7 bases. This CDR3 has 14 residues. V shed 4 bases and J 2 bases; nucleotides not matched to a gene: 5. Germline values: CDR1 SGHNT, CDR2 YENEEA. The CDR3 DNA is TGTGCCAGCAGCTCGGGACTACGAACCTACGAGCAGTACGTC. Translation: CASSSGLRTYEQYV.

This chain joins TRBV11-3 and TRBJ2-3; D may be TRBD1 (5 bases). V gave up 1 base and J gave up 2 bases, with 10 bases separating them. Germline V gene lookup returns CDR1 SGHNT and CDR2 YENEEA. The CDR3 has 15 residues. The CDR3 loop is CASSLGQLDTDTQYF. CDR3 coding DNA: TGTGCCAGCAGCTTAGGACAGTTAGACACAGATACGCAGTATTTT.

V is TRBV5-6 and J is TRBJ2-3, with D tentatively TRBD2 (7 bases). The CDR3 totals 14 residues. Germline V lookup: CDR1 SGHDT, CDR2 YYEEEE. V dropped 4 bases and J dropped 5 bases, with 14 bases sitting between them. CDR3 amino acids: CASSGGGGGDTQYF. Here the CDR3 DNA reads TGTGCCAGCAGCGGTGGGGGGGGCGGAGATACGCAGTATTTT.

V gene TRBV28 combines with J gene TRBJ2-1; 7 bases are shared with TRBD1. The CDR3 has 15 amino acids. From germline, CDR1 is MDHEN and CDR2 SYDVKM. V was pared by 7 bases and J by 3 bases, with 9 bases of the junction left unmatched. CDR3 residues: CASKGARSLYNEQFF. CDR3 coding DNA: TGTGCCAGCAAGGGGGCTAGGAGCCTCTACAATGAGCAGTTCTTC.

The J gene is TRBJ1-4, the V gene TRBV7-9; 12 nucleotides match TRBD1. The CDR3 extends over 17 amino acids. Germline V gene lookup returns CDR1 SEHNR and CDR2 FQNEAQ (reference sequence). V shed 1 base, J shed 7 bases, and the junction held 7 bases outside the gene matches. CDR3 nucleotides: TGTGCCAGCAGCTTAGGATTCGGGACAGGGGGCGTTGAAAAACTGTTTTTT. This codes for CASSLGFGTGGVEKLFF.

Points on this clone: At one end, the junction sequence differs from germline, possibly due to a read error. The chain has TRBV6-1 and TRBJ2-5; D unresolved. The CDR3 extends over 14 amino acids. Germline-derived CDR1 and CDR2 are MNHNS and SASEGT. The CDR3 nucleotides are TGTGCCAGCAGTGAAGGTTTCGGAAAAGAGGCCCAGTACTTC. Its translation: CASSEGFGKEAQYF.

The chain has TRBV11-2 and TRBJ2-2, with 9 bases matching TRBD1. V was clipped by 1 base and J by 4 bases; unmatched bases: 7. CDR1 is SGHAT and CDR2 is FQNNGV in the germline V gene. There are 17 residues in the CDR3. CDR3 DNA: TGTGCCAGCAGCTTAGGCACCGGGACAGGGCTCACCGGGGAGCTGTTTTTT. It codes for CASSLGTGTGLTGELFF.

There are a few counts of this clone. The rearrangement links TRBV5-6 to TRBJ2-1; D gene ambiguous. V was cut by 1 base and J by 6 bases, with 8 bases left in between. CDR3 length: 13 amino acids. The germline CDR1 and CDR2 sequences are SGHDT and YYEEEE. CDR3 region: CASSLFVLNEQFF. CDR3 DNA: TGTGCCAGCAGCTTGTTTGTCCTCAATGAGCAGTTCTTC. Supplemented by reference TRBV5-6 and TRBJ2-1, the full variable domain reads DAGVTQSPTHLIKTRGQQVTLRCSPKSGHDTVSWYQQALGQGPQFIFQYYEEEERQRGNFPDRFSGHQFPNYSSELNVNALLLGDSALYLCASSLFVLNEQFFGPGTRLTVL.

The gene calls are TRBV27 and TRBJ1-6, with 7 bases that match TRBD1. CDR3 size: 11 residues. Unmatched junction bases numbered 4, after V lost 6 bases and J lost 14 bases. Germline V gene lookup returns CDR1 MNHEY and CDR2 SMNVEV (reference sequence). The CDR3 bases are TGTGCCAGCAGGACAGGGATGGCCCTCCACTTT. This translates into CASRTGMALHF.

The chain recombines TRBV4-2 with TRBJ2-5; perhaps TRBD1 as D (5 bases). V lost 6 bases to trimming and J lost 5 bases, with 7 bases between them. CDR3 length: 11 amino acids. Germline CDR1 and CDR2: LGHNA and YNFKEQ. This chain's CDR3 is CASRGQETQYF. The DNA of the CDR3 is TGTGCCAGCAGGGGGCAGGAGACCCAGTACTTC.